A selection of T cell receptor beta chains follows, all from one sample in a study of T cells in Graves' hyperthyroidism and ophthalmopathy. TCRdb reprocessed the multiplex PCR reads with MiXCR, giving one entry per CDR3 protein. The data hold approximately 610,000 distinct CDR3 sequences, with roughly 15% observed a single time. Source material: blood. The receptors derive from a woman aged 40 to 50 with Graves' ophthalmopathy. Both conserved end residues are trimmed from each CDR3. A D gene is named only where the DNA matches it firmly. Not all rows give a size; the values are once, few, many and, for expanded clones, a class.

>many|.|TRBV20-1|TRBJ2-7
SARDSGTPRVDEQY
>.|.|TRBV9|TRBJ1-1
ASSVANTEAV
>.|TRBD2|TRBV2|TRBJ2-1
ASSEWLAGDNEQF
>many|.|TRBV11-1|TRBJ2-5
ASSLQEMGETQY
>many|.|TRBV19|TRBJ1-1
ASSIDNGGGEAF
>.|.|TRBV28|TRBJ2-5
ASSLVLGTDPIETQY
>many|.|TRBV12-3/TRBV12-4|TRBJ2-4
ASSGAPALIQY
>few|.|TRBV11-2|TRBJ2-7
ASSLVPRESYEQY
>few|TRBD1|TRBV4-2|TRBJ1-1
ASSQYRGFTEAF
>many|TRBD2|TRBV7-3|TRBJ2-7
ASSSGRNYEQY
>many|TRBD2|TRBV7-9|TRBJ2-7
ASSPTSNEQY
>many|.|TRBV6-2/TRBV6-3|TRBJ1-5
ASSYRGGPYSNQPQH
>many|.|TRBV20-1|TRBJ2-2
SGQPMGTGELF
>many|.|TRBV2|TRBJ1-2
ARTGPNYGYT
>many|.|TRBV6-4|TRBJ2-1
ATAKTGTSYNEQF
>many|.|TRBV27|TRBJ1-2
ASSSDSNYGYT
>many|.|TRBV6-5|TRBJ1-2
ASGAAIYT
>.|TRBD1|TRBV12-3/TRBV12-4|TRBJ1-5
ASTGTVSNQPQH
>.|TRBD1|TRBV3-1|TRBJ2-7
ASSQDLGQGVDEQY
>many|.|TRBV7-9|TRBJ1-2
ASGDATRINGYT
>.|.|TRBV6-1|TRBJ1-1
ASRQMNTEAF
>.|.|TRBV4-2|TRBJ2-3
ASSLASPGADTQY
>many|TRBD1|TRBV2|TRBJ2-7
ASRRRDRVSYEQY
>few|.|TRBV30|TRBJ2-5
AWGITGEGETQY
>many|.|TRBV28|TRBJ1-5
ASSSVEETYSNQPQH
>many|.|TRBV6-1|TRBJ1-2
ASSEHLRGGNYGYT
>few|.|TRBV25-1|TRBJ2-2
ASSASLGSHTGELF
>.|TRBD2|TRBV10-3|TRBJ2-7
AIAPGREDEQY
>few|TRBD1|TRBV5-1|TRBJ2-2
ASSLEGGWDTGELF
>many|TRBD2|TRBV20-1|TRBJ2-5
SARRLAGGIETQY
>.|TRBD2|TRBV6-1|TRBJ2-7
ASTEGLAGAHEQY
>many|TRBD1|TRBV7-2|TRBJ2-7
ASSSTGTAYEQY
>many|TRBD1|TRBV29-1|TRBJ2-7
SVGDRGVYEQY
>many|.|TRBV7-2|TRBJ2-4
ASSLAVAKNIQY
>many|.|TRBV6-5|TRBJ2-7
ASSSGVSEQY
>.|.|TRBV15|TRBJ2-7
ATSRVVAGEQY
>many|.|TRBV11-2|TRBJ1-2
ASSRVGQNYGYT
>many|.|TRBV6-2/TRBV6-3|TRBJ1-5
ASSYLGVGQPQH
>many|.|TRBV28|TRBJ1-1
ASSLSAIEAF
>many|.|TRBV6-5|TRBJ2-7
ASTVEGRLPSYEQY
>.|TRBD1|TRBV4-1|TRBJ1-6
ASSPQGQGGSPLH
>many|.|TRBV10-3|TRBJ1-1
AISDLGNTEAF
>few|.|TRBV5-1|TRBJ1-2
ASSLDEWQGGGYT
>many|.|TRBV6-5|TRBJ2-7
ASSYEPSTGEQY
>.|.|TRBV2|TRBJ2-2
ASKVLTGELF
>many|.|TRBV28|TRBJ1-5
ASSLSSSNQPQH
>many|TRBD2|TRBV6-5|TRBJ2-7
ASTSGLAGYEQY
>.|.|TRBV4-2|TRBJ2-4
ASSDAAKNIQY
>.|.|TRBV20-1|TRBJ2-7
SARDSQLAGYEQY
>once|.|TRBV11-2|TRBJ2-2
ASSPPRGGEHRGELF
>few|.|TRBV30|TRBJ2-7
AWSVSGYRPQALRPEQY
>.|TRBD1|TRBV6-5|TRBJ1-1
ASVRTGTGGGKAF
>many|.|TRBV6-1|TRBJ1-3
ASSPPGQTGNTIY